This T cell receptor (beta chain) was retrieved from a study of CD8+ T cells in alopecia areata. About the study: Twice daily, treated patients received 5 to 10 mg of oral tofacitinib.

CDR1 and CDR2 (germline): SQVTM, ANQGSEA. The CDR3 runs to 14 residues. V was clipped by 4 bases and J by 4 bases, with 15 bases between them. Described treatment: oral pan-JAK inhibitor, 5-10 mg twice daily. Following RNA extraction, reverse transcription yielded cDNA that acted as the sequencing template. Profiling relied on immunoSEQ multiplex PCR, and the TCRdb table lists in-frame clones only, not all of them. Of roughly 200,000 clones in the sample, roughly 44% were seen once. The sequence was obtained from a human donor with alopecia areata. The input for sequencing was CD4+ T cells sorted from blood, taken at approximately week 36, from a patient treated with tofacitinib. This chain links TRBV29-1 with TRBJ2-3; tentative D call: TRBD2 (5 bases). The CDR3: CSVVVGLGADTQYF. The CDR3, as DNA: TGCAGCGTTGTCGTCGGACTGGGCGCAGATACGCAGTATTTT.